The 3 T cell receptor beta chains in this list originate from one sample, sequenced in a study of T cell changes during pregnancy in multiple sclerosis. Only in-frame clones appear in the TCRdb table, and some are missing; sequencing was by immunoSEQ multiplex PCR. This table has 70,000 to 100,000 clones, approximately 95% appearing once. The sequenced sample was peripheral blood, obtained in the first trimester of pregnancy. The receptor source for this set is a female donor with multiple sclerosis, enrolled in a pregnancy study.

The chain carries TRBV5-4 and TRBJ1-1, with a possible D match to TRBD1 (5 bases). Per the germline V gene, CDR1 is SGHNT and CDR2 is YYREEE (reference sequence). The CDR3 runs to 12 residues. The V gene lost 4 bases and the J gene lost 8 bases, with 12 bases spanning the gap. The CDR3, as DNA: TGTGCCAGCAGCACGGACACTGGAGAAGCTTTCTTT. It specifies CASSTDTGEAFF.

This clone was seen once. The chain employs TRBV7-2 and TRBJ2-5; D is unclear. Per germline, CDR1 SGHTA and CDR2 FQGNSA. V was cut by 5 bases and J by 2 bases, with 9 bases left in between. The CDR3 length is 13 residues. The CDR3 loop is CASSKYWQETQYF. Here the CDR3 DNA reads TGTGCCAGCAGCAAATACTGGCAAGAGACCCAGTACTTC.

This chain joins TRBV2 and TRBJ1-5; 7 nucleotides agree with TRBD1. The V segment lost 7 bases and the J segment 6 bases; nucleotides outside the gene matches: 12. From germline, CDR1 is SNHLY and CDR2 FYNNEI. The CDR3 consists of 15 residues. In DNA, the CDR3 is TGTGCCAGCAACGACAGGGAGTCTCGGGGTCAGCCCCAGCATTTT. Protein: CASNDRESRGQPQHF.